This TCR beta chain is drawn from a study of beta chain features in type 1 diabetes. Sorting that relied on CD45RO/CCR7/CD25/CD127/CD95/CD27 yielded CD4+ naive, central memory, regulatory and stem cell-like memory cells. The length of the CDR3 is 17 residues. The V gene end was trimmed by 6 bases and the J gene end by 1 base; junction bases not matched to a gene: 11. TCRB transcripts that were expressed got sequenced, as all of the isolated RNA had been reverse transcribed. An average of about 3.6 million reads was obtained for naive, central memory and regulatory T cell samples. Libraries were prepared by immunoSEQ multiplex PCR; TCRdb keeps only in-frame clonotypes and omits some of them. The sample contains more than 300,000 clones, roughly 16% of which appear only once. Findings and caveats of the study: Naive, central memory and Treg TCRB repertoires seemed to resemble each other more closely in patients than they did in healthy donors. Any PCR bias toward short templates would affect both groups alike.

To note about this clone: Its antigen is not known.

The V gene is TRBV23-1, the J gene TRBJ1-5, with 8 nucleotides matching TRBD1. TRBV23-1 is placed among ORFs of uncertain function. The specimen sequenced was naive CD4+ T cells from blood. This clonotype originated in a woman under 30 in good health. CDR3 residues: CASRSGQGNRSNQPQHF. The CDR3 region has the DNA TGCGCCAGCAGAAGCGGACAGGGCAATAGGAGCAATCAGCCCCAGCATTTT.